This record concerns one TCR beta chain sequence. What it binds is unknown. The trim removed 7 bases at V and 3 bases at J, leaving 9 bases unmatched. The V gene's germline CDR1 is SGHRS and CDR2 YFSETQ. The CDR3 spans 14 residues. The normal lung sample lay at least 3 cm, and maximally far, from the tumour. This sample stems from a study of immune cell composition in non-small cell lung cancer. Study observations and caveats: Tumour-reactive clones were not shown to match dominant in vivo tumour clones.

Repertoires were generated with immunoSEQ multiplex PCR, while TCRdb's copy carries only in-frame clones and drops some. The profile covers some 1,800 clones, with approximately 81% appearing a single time and 11% taken by the ten largest. The specimen sequenced was non-adjacent lung tissue. This chain uses TRBV5-1 with TRBJ1-1; 7 bases map to TRBD1. The receptor's source is a human donor with non-small cell lung cancer. CDR3 region: CASRYITGDTEAFF. The CDR3 bases are TGCGCCAGCCGATACATTACAGGGGACACTGAAGCTTTCTTT.